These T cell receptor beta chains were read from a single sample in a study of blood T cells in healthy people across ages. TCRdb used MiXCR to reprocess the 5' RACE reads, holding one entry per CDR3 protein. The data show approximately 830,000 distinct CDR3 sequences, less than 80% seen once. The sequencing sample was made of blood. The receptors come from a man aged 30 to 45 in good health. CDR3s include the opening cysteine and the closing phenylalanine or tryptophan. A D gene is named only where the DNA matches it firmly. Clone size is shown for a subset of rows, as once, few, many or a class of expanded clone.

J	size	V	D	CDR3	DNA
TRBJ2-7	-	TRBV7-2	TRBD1	CASSLAGTGYYEQYF	TGTGCCAGCAGCTTAGCAGGGACAGGGTACTACGAGCAGTACTTC
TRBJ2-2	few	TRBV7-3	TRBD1	CASSLTTRTGQLFF	TGTGCCAGCAGCTTAACGACGAGGACAGGGCAGCTGTTTTTT
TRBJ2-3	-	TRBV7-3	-	CASSLTPASDTQYF	TGTGCCAGCAGCTTAACGCCTGCCTCCGATACGCAGTATTTT
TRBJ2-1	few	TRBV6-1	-	CASRHRDNEQFF	TGTGCCAGCAGACATCGGGACAATGAGCAGTTCTTC
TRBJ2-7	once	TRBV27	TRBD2	CASSSQRGDYEQYF	TGTGCCAGCAGTTCCCAACGGGGGGACTACGAGCAGTACTTC
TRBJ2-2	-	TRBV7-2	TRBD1	CASSQTKQGAVGELFF	TGTGCCAGCAGCCAAACCAAACAGGGGGCGGTCGGGGAGCTGTTTTTT
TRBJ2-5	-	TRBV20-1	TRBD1	CSTTGQGHPETQYF	TGCAGTACCACGGGACAGGGACACCCAGAGACCCAGTACTTC
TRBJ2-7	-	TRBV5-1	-	CASSLESSYNEQYF	TGCGCCAGCAGCTTGGAGAGCTCCTACAATGAGCAGTACTTC
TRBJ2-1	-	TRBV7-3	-	CASSFGGGIYNEQFF	TGTGCCAGCAGCTTTGGAGGGGGCATCTACAATGAGCAGTTCTTC
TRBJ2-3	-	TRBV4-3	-	CASSQGQHAVGADTQYF	TGCGCCAGCAGCCAAGGTCAACATGCAGTAGGGGCAGATACGCAGTATTTT
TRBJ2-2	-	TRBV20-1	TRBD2	CSATPIAGAGELFF	TGCAGTGCTACCCCGATAGCGGGGGCCGGGGAGCTGTTTTTT
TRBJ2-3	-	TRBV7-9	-	CASSSGRNTDTQYF	TGTGCCAGCAGCTCGGGACGGAACACAGATACGCAGTATTTT
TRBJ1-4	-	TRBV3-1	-	CASSQVGSTNEKLFF	TGTGCCAGCAGCCAAGTCGGATCAACTAATGAAAAACTGTTTTTT
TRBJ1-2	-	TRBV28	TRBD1	CASRTRTGLGYTF	TGTGCCAGCAGAACCCGGACAGGGCTTGGCTACACCTTC
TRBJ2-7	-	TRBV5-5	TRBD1	CASSRTGVPYEQYF	TGTGCCAGCAGCAGGACAGGGGTTCCGTACGAGCAGTACTTC
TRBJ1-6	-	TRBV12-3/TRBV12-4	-	CASSTESSYNSPLHF	TGTGCCAGCAGTACGGAAAGCTCCTATAATTCACCCCTCCACTTT
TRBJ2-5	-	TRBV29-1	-	CSVDGTSQMETQYF	TGCAGCGTTGATGGGACCTCCCAGATGGAGACCCAGTACTTC
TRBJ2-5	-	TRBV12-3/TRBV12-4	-	CAGSYIRTAGKGTQYF	TGTGCCGGCAGTTATATCCGGACGGCGGGGAAGGGGACCCAGTACTTC
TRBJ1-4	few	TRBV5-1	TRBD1	CASSDLTGEFEKLFF	TGCGCCAGCAGCGATCTCACAGGGGAGTTTGAAAAACTGTTTTTT
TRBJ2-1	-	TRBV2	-	CASSDRGTLEQFF	TGTGCCAGCAGCGACCGAGGGACACTCGAGCAGTTCTTC
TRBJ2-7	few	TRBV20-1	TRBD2	CSAIGLAGTYEQYF	TGCAGTGCTATAGGACTAGCGGGGACCTACGAGCAGTACTTC
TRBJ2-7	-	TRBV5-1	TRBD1	CASSLGTGDQVDEQYF	TGCGCCAGCAGCTTAGGGACAGGGGATCAAGTGGACGAGCAGTACTTC
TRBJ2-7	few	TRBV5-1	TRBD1	CASSSWTGGNYEQYF	TGCGCCAGCAGCTCATGGACAGGGGGAAACTACGAGCAGTACTTC
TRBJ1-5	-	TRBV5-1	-	CASTCTCGSNQPQHF	TGCGCCAGCACTTGCACCTGTGGGAGCAATCAGCCCCAGCATTTT
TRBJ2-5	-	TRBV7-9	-	CASRPLGQETQYF	TGTGCCAGCAGGCCCTTGGGTCAAGAGACCCAGTACTTC
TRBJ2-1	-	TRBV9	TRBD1	CASSEGQGPQETQFF	TGTGCCAGCAGCGAGGGACAGGGACCCCAAGAGACCCAGTTCTTC
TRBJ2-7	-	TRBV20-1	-	CSARAQGNYEQYF	TGCAGTGCTAGGGCACAGGGAAACTACGAGCAGTACTTC
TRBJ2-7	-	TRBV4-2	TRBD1	CASSQVPRGPHEQYF	TGTGCCAGCAGCCAAGTTCCTAGGGGGCCCCACGAGCAGTACTTC
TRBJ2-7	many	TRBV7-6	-	CASSLGQGGYEQYF	TGTGCCAGCAGCTTAGGGCAGGGGGGCTACGAGCAGTACTTC
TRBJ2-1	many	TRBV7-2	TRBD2	CASSVPGKGAGGLSYNEQFF	TGTGCCAGCAGCGTACCCGGCAAGGGCGCGGGGGGCCTCTCCTACAATGAGCAGTTCTTC
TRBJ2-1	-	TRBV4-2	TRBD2	CASSPRTSGGVGEQFF	TGTGCCAGCAGCCCACGAACTAGCGGGGGGGTAGGTGAGCAGTTCTTC
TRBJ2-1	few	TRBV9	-	CASSVGQGNEQFF	TGTGCCAGCAGCGTTGGGCAGGGTAATGAGCAGTTCTTC
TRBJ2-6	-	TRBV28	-	CASSPPGVYGANVLTF	TGTGCCAGCAGTCCCCCTGGGGTTTACGGGGCCAACGTCCTGACTTTC
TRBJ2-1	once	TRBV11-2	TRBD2	CASSFHGGGLVNEQFF	TGTGCCAGCAGCTTCCATGGCGGGGGACTGGTTAATGAGCAGTTCTTC
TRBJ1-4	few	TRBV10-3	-	CAISEGQGREKLFF	TGTGCCATCAGTGAGGGGCAGGGACGGGAAAAACTGTTTTTT
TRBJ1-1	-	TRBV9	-	CASSAATVNTEAFF	TGTGCCAGCAGCGCAGCGACAGTGAACACTGAAGCTTTCTTT
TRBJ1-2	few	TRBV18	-	CASSPGADYGYTF	TGTGCCAGCTCGCCAGGGGCAGACTATGGCTACACCTTC
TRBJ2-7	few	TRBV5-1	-	CASSLRSSLVYEQYF	TGCGCCAGCAGCCTCCGTTCCTCCTTAGTTTACGAGCAGTACTTC
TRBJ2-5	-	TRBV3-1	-	CASTLVGGDQETQYF	TGTGCCAGCACCTTGGTCGGTGGGGACCAAGAGACCCAGTACTTC
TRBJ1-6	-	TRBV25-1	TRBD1	CASSAEQGSSYNSPLHF	TGTGCCAGCAGTGCCGAACAGGGGAGCTCCTATAATTCACCCCTCCACTTT
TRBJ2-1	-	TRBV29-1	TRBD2	CSVESYSGSGDEQFF	TGCAGCGTTGAATCCTATAGCGGGAGTGGGGATGAGCAGTTCTTC
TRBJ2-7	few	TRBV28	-	CASSPVAAGFTYEQYF	TGTGCCAGCAGTCCGGTAGCTGCGGGGTTCACTTACGAGCAGTACTTC
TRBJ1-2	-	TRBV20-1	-	CSASQRGTALNGYTF	TGCAGTGCTAGTCAAAGGGGGACGGCGCTAAATGGCTACACCTTC
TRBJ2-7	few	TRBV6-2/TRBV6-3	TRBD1	CASRVTGVVYEQYF	TGTGCCAGCAGAGTGACAGGGGTCGTCTACGAGCAGTACTTC
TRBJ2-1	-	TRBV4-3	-	CASSQVTEFYVEQFF	TGCGCCAGCAGCCAAGTCACGGAATTTTACGTTGAGCAGTTCTTC
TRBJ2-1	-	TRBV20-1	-	CSASAPILYNEQFF	TGCAGTGCTAGTGCCCCGATACTTTACAATGAGCAGTTCTTC
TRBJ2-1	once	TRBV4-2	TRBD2	CASSQDPGLVRNEQFF	TGTGCCAGCAGCCAAGATCCCGGACTAGTTAGGAATGAGCAGTTCTTC